The clone carrying this T cell receptor (beta chain) has a count of ten or more. CDR1 and CDR2 (germline): SEHNR, FQNEAQ (reference sequence). CDR3 length equals 14 residues. Trimming left V 3 bases short and J 6 bases short, with 15 bases between. Original data processing: To classify distant metastasis in papillary thyroid cancer, a model was built from CDR3 differences across clinicopathological groups. MiXCR was used by TCRdb to re-call the PCR reads. These V and J calls originate from TCRdb's pipeline instead of the authors' own analysis. The table shows about 35,000 clones, with 17% occurring only once. This record belongs to a study of metastatic and nonmetastatic thyroid tumors. Whole-study context: The study looked at repertoires side by side in blood and in tumor or nodule tissue from malignant and benign thyroid patients.

The entire patient cohort was treatment-naive prior to thyroid surgery. The rearrangement joins TRBV7-9 to TRBJ2-7; D unresolved. The sequence came from a male donor with papillary thyroid cancer or a benign thyroid nodule (not recorded which). Some clones in this sample may be carry-over from other donors' samples. The specimen was blood. The CDR3 DNA follows: TGTGCCAGCAGCTTCGGCAGCTTAGACGGCGAGCAGTACTTC. Its translation: CASSFGSLDGEQYF.